This record looks at one T cell receptor (beta chain) sequence and its context. Its antigen is not identified. The entry originates in a study of T-cell memory formation after mild COVID-19. Findings and caveats of the study: Of the contracting clones, CD4+ ones lay mainly in CM and EM, and CD8+ ones in EMRA. The finding that pre-infection memory included some responding clones suggested that cross-reactive memory joined.

CDR1 SGHTA and CDR2 FQGNSA come from the germline V gene. CDR3 length: 16 residues. V lost 6 bases to trimming and J lost 5 bases, with 19 bases between them. Researchers used 5'RACE with constant-segment primers to make TCR alpha and TCR beta cDNA libraries that carry sample barcodes and UMIs. MiXCR was run by TCRdb on the 5' RACE reads, yielding one entry per CDR3 protein. This sample has about 190,000 distinct CDR3 sequences, with 20% to 25% found just once. J is TRBJ2-2 and V is TRBV7-2; possibly TRBD1 for D (5 bases). The source material was PBMCs or a T cell subset sorted from them (not recorded which). This clonotype originated in an adult woman who had mild COVID-19 (a few samples of this study predate the infection). Cell type and time point are not known. CDR3 DNA: TGTGCCAGCAGTCACCCAGGGTTTTCTTTAACCGGGGAGCTGTTTTTT. Translating it yields CASSHPGFSLTGELFF.